Listed below are T cell receptor beta chains from one sample, sequenced in a study of T cells after yellow fever vaccination. TCRdb independently ran MiXCR on the 5' RACE reads; one entry per CDR3 protein. Of 500,000 to 550,000 distinct CDR3 sequences in the sample, roughly a fifth were seen once. The sample was PBMCs, taken less than 25 days after the first yellow fever vaccination. These receptors were taken from a young man who received the YFV17D yellow fever vaccine. Each CDR3 is given without its conserved first and last residue. The order of the fields is V gene, D gene, J gene, clone size, CDR3 protein. The D gene is left open where the match is weak. Clone size appears in some rows only: once, few, many, or a class for an expanded clone.

TRBV20-1	TRBD2	TRBJ2-7	many	SAKSPSGAYEQY
TRBV5-4	.	TRBJ2-3	few	ASSLDWVGDTQY
TRBV5-1	TRBD2	TRBJ2-5	.	ASSLRTSGGEQETQY
TRBV20-1	TRBD1	TRBJ2-7	few	SARARTGSYEQY
TRBV5-1	.	TRBJ1-3	.	ASSLAGSRFGNTIY
TRBV5-1	TRBD2	TRBJ2-1	few	ASSLLLAGDYNEQF
TRBV3-1	.	TRBJ1-3	many	ASSQGGNTIY
TRBV7-2	.	TRBJ1-6	.	ASSLLLDNSPLH
TRBV6-1	.	TRBJ1-4	.	ASTYLAGRWEKLF
TRBV18	.	TRBJ2-3	few	ASLPGQGKATDTQY
TRBV7-8	TRBD1	TRBJ1-5	many	ASSSGGFNQPQH
TRBV12-3/TRBV12-4	.	TRBJ2-2	few	ASSLGSVVTGELF
TRBV18	.	TRBJ1-5	few	ASSFLEDQPQH
TRBV5-1	.	TRBJ1-2	few	ASSVMDRSNYGYT
TRBV9	.	TRBJ2-7	.	ASSPRTGYSYEQY
TRBV10-1	TRBD1	TRBJ2-7	.	ASSGGQGVPYYEQY
TRBV20-1	.	TRBJ2-2	few	SGVKGGANTGELF
TRBV5-6	TRBD1	TRBJ2-3	few	ASSSSPGTGGWLTDTQY